A selection of T cell receptor beta chains follows, all from one sample in a study of OX40 agonist ivuxolimab in advanced cancers. Sequencing was performed with immunoSEQ multiplex PCR; in TCRdb, only in-frame clones are kept and a portion is missing. The sample contains tens of thousands of clones, 90% to 95% of which appear only once. The sample consisted of CD4+ or CD8+ T cells sorted from blood, taken in a trial of the OX40 agonist ivuxolimab. The receptors here all came from an adult with an advanced solid tumor such as melanoma, head and neck, liver or kidney cancer. Both conserved end residues are part of each CDR3. The D gene is left open where the match is weak. Clone size is not always given. Where it is, it says once, few, many or a class for expanded clones.

abundance: once; v_gene: TRBV7-8; d_gene: TRBD2; j_gene: TRBJ2-7; CDR3nt: TGTGCCAGCAGCCTCTGGACTAGTCAGTACTTC; CDR3aa: CASSLWTSQYF
abundance: few; v_gene: TRBV28; d_gene: -; j_gene: TRBJ2-1; CDR3nt: TGTGCCAGCATCAGTTGGGGGGTCCGGCGCAATGAGCAGTTCTTC; CDR3aa: CASISWGVRRNEQFF
abundance: few; v_gene: TRBV5-1; d_gene: -; j_gene: TRBJ2-7; CDR3nt: TGCGCCAGCAGCTTGGTACAGACCCAATCGGAGCAGTACTTC; CDR3aa: CASSLVQTQSEQYF
abundance: -; v_gene: TRBV6-5; d_gene: TRBD1; j_gene: TRBJ2-3; CDR3nt: TGTGCCAGCAGTTGGACAGGGTATAGCACAGATACGCAGTATTTT; CDR3aa: CASSWTGYSTDTQYF
abundance: -; v_gene: TRBV5-1; d_gene: TRBD1; j_gene: TRBJ1-4; CDR3nt: TGCGCCAGCAGCTTGGTAGGGGGCGGGGAAAAACTGTTTTTT; CDR3aa: CASSLVGGGEKLFF
abundance: -; v_gene: TRBV18; d_gene: -; j_gene: TRBJ2-7; CDR3nt: TGTGCCAGCTCACCACAGGGCGCTAGCTCCTACGAGCAGTACTTC; CDR3aa: CASSPQGASSYEQYF
abundance: -; v_gene: TRBV2; d_gene: TRBD2; j_gene: TRBJ2-5; CDR3nt: TGTGCCAGCAGTGCGAACGGGGGGGCCGAGACCCAGTACTTC; CDR3aa: CASSANGGAETQYF
abundance: -; v_gene: TRBV9; d_gene: -; j_gene: TRBJ2-2; CDR3nt: TGTGCCAGCAGCGTAGGACGGCTCAGTTCCTGGGAGCTGTTTTTT; CDR3aa: CASSVGRLSSWELFF
abundance: -; v_gene: TRBV19; d_gene: TRBD2; j_gene: TRBJ2-1; CDR3nt: TGTGCCACCCTACCGCGGGGGTTAGCGGGGGAGAATGAGCAGTTCTTC; CDR3aa: CATLPRGLAGENEQFF
abundance: -; v_gene: TRBV19; d_gene: -; j_gene: TRBJ2-1; CDR3nt: TGTGCCAGTAGTCCCTCTCACCTGAGCTCCTACAATGAGCAGTTCTTC; CDR3aa: CASSPSHLSSYNEQFF
abundance: -; v_gene: TRBV19; d_gene: -; j_gene: TRBJ2-3; CDR3nt: TGTGCCAGTAGTCGACAGGCCCAGACCGGGGATACGCAGTATTTT; CDR3aa: CASSRQAQTGDTQYF
abundance: -; v_gene: TRBV29-1; d_gene: -; j_gene: TRBJ2-1; CDR3nt: TGCAGCGGAGTATCCCCCAATGAGCAGTTCTTC; CDR3aa: CSGVSPNEQFF